This T cell receptor (beta chain) was captured in a study of siplizumab effects on memory and regulatory T cells (dated by TCRdb to 2018 to 2020). Context from the whole study: Across fewer than 10 responder-stimulator pairs, paired mixed lymphocyte reactions were conducted with siplizumab at roughly 0.95 ug/mL and without drug. The study examined how the anti-CD2 antibody siplizumab affects alloreactive T-cell subsets in allogeneic mixed lymphocyte reactions built from human PBMCs.

The library relied on the immunoSEQ multiplex PCR assay. Each sample had roughly 100,000 TCR templates assayed by the deep sequencing platform. Genomic DNA extracted from sorted T cells was the material used for TCRbeta CDR3 sequencing. In the paper's pipeline: Clonal analysis of TCRbeta CDR3 data was done in the R programming language. Comparing unstimulated samples against CFSE-low samples taken after the reaction was how alloreactive CD4+ and CD8+ clones were defined. Regulatory or non-regulatory origin was assigned to alloreactive CD4+ clones by matching of sequences to sorted unstimulated Treg and non-Treg repertoires. The immuneACCESS repertoire file appears here via TCRdb, limited to in-frame rearrangements. These files lack a portion of the clones; in checked studies, under half of the deficit traces to unresolved V genes, and the cause of the others is not known. V and J calls plus clone size are reproduced from that table; the DNA served to infer D and trimming. In this sample the table shows roughly 10,000 clones, approximately 44% of which occur a single time. The top ten hold about 20% of the sample.

Broader findings and caveats from the paper: The suppressive function of proliferating Tregs from siplizumab cultures was not functionally confirmed. Roughly 75-97% of proliferating CD4+ or CD8+ clones could not be assigned a naive or memory phenotype. Among mappable alloreactive CD4+ clones, the Treg-derived fraction averaged around 70% with siplizumab versus 26.9% in control reactions. Unstimulated naive T cells appeared more diverse than memory T cells, and naive cells seemed to contribute substantially to the alloresponse. The cumulative frequency of alloreactive sequences that could be traced back to unstimulated CD4+ memory T cells was significantly reduced by siplizumab. Because sequences at frequencies below about 10^-5 were poorly captured, only a minor fraction of alloreactive clones could be mapped back to unstimulated subsets.

The table lists this clone with a count of one. The antigen it recognizes is unknown. There are no base qualities to consult, and no much larger clone falls within one base. For 6 days, cells in the mixed lymphocyte reaction were kept in coculture at 37 degrees C. Responder PBMCs were labelled with CFSE and stimulator PBMCs with Violet Dye, then combined at a 1:1 ratio. Sorted unstimulated T cells and proliferating T cells recovered from mixed lymphocyte reactions underwent TCRbeta CDR3 sequencing. Fresh whole blood from approximately ten HLA-typed healthy donors was used to isolate PBMCs. For TCR sequencing, responder T cells that had proliferated and were CFSE-low were FACS-sorted once the mixed lymphocyte reaction was over. Including the terminal cysteine and phenylalanine, the CDR3 comprises 16 residues. The kept DNA is CDR3 alone, 48 bases in frame from the first base. V gives up 5 bases and J gives up 0 bases, and the segment between their germline ends measures 14 bases. As encoded in the germline V gene, CDR1 is SGHRS while CDR2 is YFSETQ.

The sequence is built from TRBV5-1 and TRBJ2-2, and the D gene may be TRBD1, 6 bases matching. Material: CFSE-low (dividing) CD4+ T cells sorted from an allogeneic mixed lymphocyte reaction. This sequence originates from a human donor in good health; the cells came from an allogeneic mixed lymphocyte reaction. The CDR3 amino acid sequence is: CASSAQGPPNTGELFF. The bases are TGCGCCAGCAGTGCCCAGGGGCCCCCGAACACCGGGGAGCTGTTTTTT. Extended through the reference TRBV5-1 and TRBJ2-2 proteins, this CDR3 yields the full variable domain: KAGVTQTPRYLIKTRGQQVTLSCSPISGHRSVSWYQQTPGQGLQFLFEYFSETQRNKGNFPGRFSGRQFSNSRSEMNVSTLELGDSALYLCASSAQGPPNTGELFFGEGSRLTVL.